This section outlines one T cell receptor (beta chain) sequence together with its context. In the original workflow: The assay estimated nucleated cells by amplifying reference gene primers. Repertoires were generated with immunoSEQ multiplex PCR, while TCRdb's copy carries only in-frame clones and drops some. D and trimming were read from the DNA, whereas the V and J calls and clone size are those reported in that table. This table holds approximately 280,000 clones, 70% to 90% found once. This sample was included in a study of blood T cell repertoires in COVID-19. For the study at large: Sources were T cells, B-cell-depleted T cells, or PBMCs; the material itself was cDNA or gDNA.

Germline assignment: CDR1 SGHTS and CDR2 YDEGEE. CDR3 length equals 13 residues. The V end lost 4 bases, the J end lost 4 bases, and 9 bases lay between the germline ends. The sequencing sample was made of peripheral blood. The TCR originated in a woman in her twenties or thirties who had recovered from COVID-19. The rearrangement joins TRBV5-8 to TRBJ1-5; D may be TRBD1 (6 bases). CDR3 region: CASSRDKNQPQHF. The DNA for the CDR3 is TGTGCCAGCAGCCGGGACAAGAATCAGCCCCAGCATTTT.